This entry lists 30 T cell receptor beta chains sequenced from one sample in a study of OX40 agonist ivuxolimab in advanced cancers. Assay used: immunoSEQ multiplex PCR; TCRdb lists only in-frame clones, some missing. Of approximately 79,000 clones listed, about nine tenths were seen once; the top ten hold approximately 0.54%. Material: CD4+ or CD8+ T cells sorted from blood, obtained in a trial of the OX40 agonist ivuxolimab. The source of these receptors is an adult with an advanced solid tumor such as melanoma, head and neck, liver or kidney cancer.

The CDR3 nucleotides read TGCAGCGTTGGAGACGGAAATCAGCCCCAGCATTTT. It specifies CSVGDGNQPQHF. V and J are TRBV29-1 and TRBJ1-5; D gene uncertain. Germline CDR1 and CDR2: SQVTM and ANQGSEA. The CDR3 is 12 amino acids. Trimming pared 4 bases from V and 4 bases from J, leaving 8 bases between.

CDR3: CASSLDGGMNTIYF. CDR3 DNA sequence: TGTGCCAGCAGCTTGGATGGGGGGATGAACACCATATATTTT. The chain links TRBV5-5 to TRBJ1-3; D may be TRBD1 (5 bases). The CDR3 covers 14 residues. V dropped 0 bases and J dropped 7 bases, with 11 bases sitting between them. CDR1 SGHKS and CDR2 YYEKEE come from the germline V gene (reference sequence).

The genes are TRBV2 and TRBJ1-6; D call uncertain. CDR1 and CDR2 from the germline V gene are SNHLY and FYNNEI. The V end lost 5 bases, the J end lost 6 bases, and 11 bases lay between the germline ends. The CDR3 loop spans 14 amino acids. The CDR3 region is CASSIAGRNSPLHF. CDR3 in DNA: TGTGCCAGCAGTATAGCGGGCCGTAATTCACCCCTCCACTTT.

In DNA, the CDR3 is TGCAGCGTTGAAGATCGGGGTGGCGAGCAGTACTTC. Translation: CSVEDRGGEQYF. The chain recombines TRBV29-1 with TRBJ2-7; a possible D gene is TRBD2 (5 bases). The length of the CDR3 is 12 residues. Germline CDR1 is SQVTM and CDR2 is ANQGSEA. V was pared by 0 bases and J by 6 bases, with 9 bases between.

This chain joins TRBV10-3 and TRBJ2-6, with TRBD1 identical over 12 bases. V gave up 10 bases and J gave up 3 bases; unmatched junction bases: 7. The CDR3 is made up of 16 amino acids. Germline-derived CDR1 and CDR2 are ENHRY and SYGVKD. CDR3 residues: CATWDRGRGGANVLTF. CDR3 nucleotide sequence: TGTGCCACCTGGGACAGGGGGCGGGGTGGGGCCAACGTCCTGACTTTC.

About this clone: One end of the junction does not line up with germline, which may come from a read error. J is TRBJ2-5 and V is TRBV29-1; either TRBD1 or TRBD2 may supply D (5 bases each). Germline CDR1 reads SQVTM; CDR2 reads ANQGSEA. The CDR3 extends over 13 amino acids. CDR3 sequence (DNA): TGCAGTGTTGGACGGGACCTCCGGAAGACCCAGTACTTC. Encoded protein: CSVGRDLRKTQYF.

The chain uses TRBV12-2 and TRBJ1-6; TRBD1, the D gene given by the table, was not confirmed from the DNA. TRBV12-2 is assigned pseudogene status. The CDR3 length is 14 residues. CDR3 residues: CASLHRADNSPLHF. As DNA, the CDR3 is TGTGCAAGTCTCCACAGGGCCGATAATTCACCCCTCCACTTT.

This chain connects TRBV7-2 to TRBJ1-2; D remains ambiguous. V was pared by 1 base and J by 4 bases, with 13 bases between. Germline loops: CDR1 SGHTA, CDR2 FQGNSA. The CDR3 has 15 amino acids. The chain's CDR3 is CASSLGTARSYGYTF. CDR3 nucleotide sequence: TGTGCCAGCAGCTTAGGCACAGCTCGTTCCTATGGCTACACCTTC.

Of note for this clone: This sample includes further DNA sequences coding for the same CDR3. This sequence joins TRBV19 and TRBJ1-1, with TRBD1 as a possible D gene (5 bases). CDR1 and CDR2 (germline): LNHDA, SQIVND (reference sequence). The CDR3 has 13 residues. V was clipped by 4 bases and J by 2 bases, with 8 bases between them. The CDR3 sequence is CASSTTVNTEAFF. CDR3 nucleotide sequence: TGTGCCAGTAGTACGACAGTTAACACTGAAGCTTTCTTT.

This sequence joins TRBV30 and TRBJ2-7, with D perhaps TRBD2 (6 bases). This CDR3 has 16 amino acids. Germline V CDR1 and CDR2: GTSNPN, SVGIG (reference sequence). V was cut by 1 base and J by 0 bases, with 16 bases left in between. The CDR3 sequence: CAWSALLGGDSYEQYF. In DNA form, the CDR3 reads TGTGCCTGGAGTGCTTTACTTGGAGGGGACTCCTACGAGCAGTACTTC.

The gene calls are TRBV5-1 and TRBJ1-1, with D tentatively TRBD1 (5 bases). The CDR3 contains 13 residues. V lost 0 bases, J lost 11 bases, and 14 bases lay in between. The germline V gene has CDR1 SGHRS and CDR2 YFSETQ. This chain's CDR3 is CASSLGVGREAFF. In DNA form, the CDR3 reads TGCGCCAGCAGCTTGGGGGTTGGCAGGGAGGCTTTCTTT.

Ten or more counts support this clone. V and J are TRBV29-1 and TRBJ1-2; D not certain. Germline V gives CDR1 SQVTM, CDR2 ANQGSEA. V lost 1 base and J lost 8, with 11 bases in between. The CDR3 covers 12 residues. As DNA, the CDR3 is TGCAGCGTTGAAGGTAGCAGCCGGGGCTACACCTTC. Protein product: CSVEGSSRGYTF.

The chain couples TRBV4-3 to TRBJ1-2; D is unclear. V was pared by 4 bases and J by 2 bases, with 17 bases between. The germline CDR1 and CDR2 sequences are LGHNA and YSLEER. This CDR3 has 16 amino acids. CDR3: CASSPENTGPNYGYTF. CDR3 nucleotide sequence: TGCGCCAGCAGCCCTGAAAATACCGGGCCGAACTATGGCTACACCTTC.

The V gene is TRBV7-2, the J gene TRBJ2-5; 11 bases fit TRBD1. The CDR3 length is 15 residues. Germline V CDR1 and CDR2: SGHTA, FQGNSA. V lost 5 bases and J lost 5; bases outside the gene matches: 7. The CDR3 nucleotides are TGTGCCAGCAGCCTCCCAGGGACAGGGGGGGAGACCCAGTACTTC. Protein product: CASSLPGTGGETQYF. Supplemented by reference TRBV7-2 and TRBJ2-5, the full variable domain reads GAGVSQSPSNKVTEKGKDVELRCDPISGHTALYWYRQSLGQGLEFLIYFQGNSAPDKSGLPSDRFSAERTGGSVSTLTIQRTQQEDSAVYLCASSLPGTGGETQYFGPGTRLLVL.

The chain couples TRBV13 to TRBJ2-7; 12 bases are shared with TRBD2. After removal of 6 bases from V and 3 bases from J, the junction contained 12 bases not matched to a gene. This CDR3 region has 17 residues. Per germline, CDR1 PRHDT and CDR2 FYEKMQ (reference sequence). DNA of the CDR3: TGTGCCAGCAGTCCTCCTCATCTAGCGGGAGGGGGCTACGAGCAGTACTTC. Translation gives CASSPPHLAGGGYEQYF.

V gene TRBV12-5 combines with J gene TRBJ2-7; tentatively, D is TRBD2 (5 bases). CDR1 and CDR2 from the germline V gene are LGHNT and FRNRAP. The CDR3 totals 13 residues. The V gene lost 4 bases and the J gene lost 2 bases, with 9 bases spanning the gap. DNA for the CDR3: TGTGCTAGTGGTTCGGGGTTTACCTACGAGCAGTACTTC. Translating it yields CASGSGFTYEQYF.

The genes are TRBV27 and TRBJ1-2; D remains ambiguous. Germline V lookup: CDR1 MNHEY, CDR2 SMNVEV (reference sequence). This CDR3 has 13 amino acids. V lost 5 bases and J 8 bases, leaving 15 bases between the germline ends. The CDR3 here is CASSPTDGLGYTF. The CDR3 nucleotides read TGTGCCAGCAGTCCAACGGACGGCCTAGGCTACACCTTC.

The chain uses TRBV2 and TRBJ1-2; 8 bases fit TRBD1. CDR3 length: 17 amino acids. Germline-derived CDR1 and CDR2 are SNHLY and FYNNEI. V was pared by 6 bases and J by 2 bases, with 14 bases of the junction left unmatched. This CDR3 is CASRHLNPGTGNYGYTF. DNA of the CDR3: TGTGCCAGCAGGCACCTGAACCCCGGGACAGGAAACTATGGCTACACCTTC.

This chain connects TRBV29-1 to TRBJ2-6, with 9 bases lining up with TRBD2. Germline assignment: CDR1 SQVTM and CDR2 ANQGSEA. The CDR3 covers 14 residues. V lost 6 bases and J lost 7; bases outside the gene matches: 7. The CDR3 loop is CSVSSGGIANVLTF. The CDR3 nucleotides are TGCAGCGTCTCAAGCGGGGGGATTGCCAACGTCCTGACTTTC.

The chain recombines TRBV4-3 with TRBJ1-3; D might be TRBD1 (6 bases). The germline V and J ends were trimmed by 0 bases and 3 bases, with 15 bases remaining between them. The CDR3 contains 17 residues. Germline V gene data show CDR1 as LGHNA and CDR2 as YSLEER. CDR3: CASSQDWQGLGGNTIYF. The CDR3 DNA is TGCGCCAGCAGCCAAGATTGGCAGGGGTTGGGTGGAAACACCATATATTTT.

The rearrangement links TRBV18 to TRBJ1-1; 8 positions match TRBD1. V was clipped by 3 bases and J by 8 bases; unmatched bases: 5. Germline CDR1 is KGHSH and CDR2 is LQKENI. The CDR3 has 13 residues. CDR3 sequence: CASSPGQVAEAFF. The CDR3 DNA reads as TGTGCCAGCTCACCGGGACAGGTCGCAGAAGCTTTCTTT.

The chain recombines TRBV27 with TRBJ2-7; 10 bases match TRBD1. The CDR3 contains 14 residues. From germline, CDR1 is MNHEY and CDR2 SMNVEV (reference sequence). V was pared by 6 bases and J by 5 bases, with 7 bases of the junction left unmatched. In DNA, the CDR3 is TGTGCCAGCAGACCGACAGGGGGCGCGAACGAGCAGTACTTC. Amino acids: CASRPTGGANEQYF.

The V and J genes are TRBV27 and TRBJ2-3, with D hard to call. CDR3 length: 13 residues. Germline V gene sequence: CDR1 MNHEY, CDR2 SMNVEV (reference sequence). Trimming left V 3 bases short and J 5 bases short, with 9 bases between. The CDR3 DNA is TGTGCCAGCAGTTTGTCACGGTTAGATACGCAGTATTTT. Translation: CASSLSRLDTQYF.

CDR3 loop: CASSIDGSAGTEAFF. CDR3 DNA sequence: TGTGCCAGTAGTATAGACGGGTCCGCGGGGACTGAAGCTTTCTTT. The chain employs TRBV19 and TRBJ1-1, with unresolved D. The CDR3 is made up of 15 amino acids. Germline assignment: CDR1 LNHDA and CDR2 SQIVND (reference sequence). The V gene lost 0 bases and the J gene lost 5 bases, with 13 bases spanning the gap.

The chain joins TRBV27 to TRBJ1-5, with 8 bases that match TRBD1. The CDR3 covers 17 residues. V dropped 3 bases and J dropped 3; count of bases not matched to a gene: 10. Looked up from germline, CDR1 is MNHEY and CDR2 is SMNVEV (reference sequence). For the CDR3, the DNA is TGTGCCAGCAGTTTTCGGGCAGGGGGCGGTGTCAATCAGCCCCAGCATTTT. Its protein product is CASSFRAGGGVNQPQHF.

The chain uses TRBV29-1 and TRBJ1-1, with 7 positions matching TRBD1. The CDR3 contains 15 residues. Germline CDR1 is SQVTM and CDR2 is ANQGSEA. V shed 5 bases, J shed 0 bases, and the junction held 9 bases outside the gene matches. The CDR3 DNA sequence: TGCAGCGTTTTGACAGGGCCCTTTATGAACACTGAAGCTTTCTTT. Residues: CSVLTGPFMNTEAFF.

J is TRBJ2-1 and V is TRBV27, with TRBD2 matching over 7 bases. In germline, CDR1 is MNHEY, CDR2 SMNVEV (reference sequence). Trimming took 6 bases from V and 2 from J; bases not matched to a gene: 10. The CDR3 totals 16 residues. CDR3 bases: TGTGCCAGCAGAATCATATCAAGCGGGACCTACAATGAGCAGTTCTTC. Translating it yields CASRIISSGTYNEQFF.

This chain joins TRBV6-1 and TRBJ2-5; 9 bases fit TRBD2. The CDR3 runs to 16 residues. V dropped 3 bases and J dropped 4; count of bases not matched to a gene: 9. CDR1 MNHNS and CDR2 SASEGT come from the germline V gene. The CDR3 protein is CASSDPTLAGRETQYF. DNA for the CDR3: TGTGCCAGCAGTGATCCCACTCTAGCGGGGCGAGAGACCCAGTACTTC.

A few counts support this clone. The chain uses TRBV30 and TRBJ1-6; the D is unclear. V lost 4 bases, J lost 9 bases, and 13 bases lay in between. CDR3 length: 13 amino acids. CDR1 and CDR2 from the germline V gene are GTSNPN and SVGIG (reference sequence). CDR3 nucleotide sequence: TGTGCCTGGAAGGGCAGGAGGATTTCACCCCTCCACTTT. Translation gives CAWKGRRISPLHF. The complete variable domain, with remaining parts taken from reference TRBV30 and TRBJ1-6, reads SQTIHQWPATLVQPVGSPLSLECTVEGTSNPNLYWYRQAAGRGLQLLFYSVGIGQISSEVPQNLSASRPQDRQFILSSKKLLLSDSGFYLCAWKGRRISPLHFGNGTRLTVT.

The CDR3 bases are TGTGCCAGCAGCAAAATAGTACTACGGGACAGGAGAGACACCGGGGAGCTGTTTTTT. Its translation: CASSKIVLRDRRDTGELFF. The gene calls are TRBV21-1 and TRBJ2-2; the D call TRBD1 from the table was never checked on the DNA. TRBV21-1 is designated a pseudogene. This CDR3 has 19 amino acids.